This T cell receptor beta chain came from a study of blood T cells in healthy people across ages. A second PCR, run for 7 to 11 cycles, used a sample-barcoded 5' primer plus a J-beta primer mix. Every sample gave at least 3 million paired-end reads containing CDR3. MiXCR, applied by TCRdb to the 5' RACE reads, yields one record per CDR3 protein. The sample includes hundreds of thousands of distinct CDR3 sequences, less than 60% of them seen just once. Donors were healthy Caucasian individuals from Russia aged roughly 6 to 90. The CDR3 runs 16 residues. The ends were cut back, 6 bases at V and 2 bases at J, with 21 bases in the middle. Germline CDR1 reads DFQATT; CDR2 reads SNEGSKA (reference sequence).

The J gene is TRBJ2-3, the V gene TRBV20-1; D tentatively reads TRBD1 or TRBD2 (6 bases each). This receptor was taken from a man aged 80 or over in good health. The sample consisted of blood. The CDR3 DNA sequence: TGCAGTGCCGCACCTTACCGGGGGCCAAACACAGATACGCAGTATTTT. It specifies CSAAPYRGPNTDTQYF.